This passage covers 17 T cell receptor beta chains from one sample sequenced in a study of blood T cell repertoires in COVID-19. The method was immunoSEQ multiplex PCR; TCRdb's version includes in-frame clones alone and lacks a portion of them. Of about 110,000 clones in the sample, approximately 90% were seen once. The specimen sequenced was peripheral blood. These TCRs come from a man aged 45-65 years with active or convalescent COVID-19.

The gene calls are TRBV5-4 and TRBJ1-2; 7 bases align to TRBD1. The CDR3 spans 15 residues. V dropped 1 base and J dropped 4; count of bases not matched to a gene: 7. Germline CDR1 is SGHNT and CDR2 is YYREEE (reference sequence). CDR3 residues: CASSLTTGTLYGYTF. In nucleotides, the CDR3 is TGTGCCAGCAGCTTGACGACAGGGACCCTCTATGGCTACACCTTC.

The gene calls are TRBV19 and TRBJ2-7; D possibly corresponds to TRBD2 (5 bases). The CDR3 runs to 15 residues. Germline V gene lookup returns CDR1 LNHDA and CDR2 SQIVND (reference sequence). V gave up 7 bases and J gave up 0 bases, with 16 bases separating them. The CDR3 sequence is CASTPDGGPSYEQYF. The CDR3 DNA follows: TGTGCCAGTACCCCAGATGGCGGGCCCTCCTACGAGCAGTACTTC.

The chain has TRBV19 and TRBJ1-5; weak D call: TRBD1 (5 bases). Germline CDR1 LNHDA, CDR2 SQIVND (reference sequence). The CDR3 totals 13 residues. The V and J ends lost 5 bases and 3 bases respectively, with 8 bases between them. The CDR3 protein is CASSGGDNQPQHF. The CDR3, as DNA: TGTGCCAGTAGTGGAGGGGACAATCAGCCCCAGCATTTT.

This clone was picked up one time. The chain has TRBV6-5 and TRBJ1-5; D is unclear. With 0 bases removed from V and 3 bases from J, the gap between germline ends came to 6 bases. The length of the CDR3 is 14 residues. Germline V CDR1 and CDR2: MNHEY, SVGAGI. Here the CDR3 reads CASSYSGANQPQHF. The CDR3 DNA follows: TGTGCCAGCAGTTACTCGGGAGCCAATCAGCCCCAGCATTTT.

This clone was counted a single time. The J gene is TRBJ1-2, the V gene TRBV7-2; 7 bases are a match to TRBD1. The CDR3 spans 19 residues. V trimming: 2 bases; J trimming: 0 bases; junction bases outside the gene matches: 15. Germline CDR1 reads SGHTA; CDR2 reads FQGNSA. DNA of the CDR3: TGTGCCAGCAGCTTACGACACCGGGACAGTTACGCTCCTAACTATGGCTACACCTTC. Its translation is CASSLRHRDSYAPNYGYTF.

J is TRBJ1-2 and V is TRBV6-4, with D tentatively TRBD1 (5 bases). Germline loops: CDR1 MRHNA, CDR2 SNTAGT. Trimming took off 6 bases at V and 4 bases at J, with 12 bases between the two ends. This CDR3 contains 13 residues. As DNA, the CDR3 is TGTGCCAGCAGGCCAGGACATGGCTATGGCTACACCTTC. Its protein product is CASRPGHGYGYTF.

The chain has TRBV4-3 and TRBJ2-7; 9 bases map to TRBD2. The CDR3 is 15 amino acids. V trimming: 3 bases; J trimming: 5 bases; junction bases outside the gene matches: 8. Germline V gene sequence: CDR1 LGHNA, CDR2 YSLEER. The CDR3 sequence is CASSHEGGRVHEQYF. Written as DNA, the CDR3 is TGCGCCAGCAGCCACGAAGGCGGGAGGGTGCACGAGCAGTACTTC.

In this sample, this clone turned up once. This chain uses TRBV5-1 with TRBJ2-3, with a weak D call TRBD2 (6 bases). Germline CDR1 is SGHRS and CDR2 is YFSETQ. This CDR3 is built from 15 residues. V shed 0 bases and J shed 2 bases, with 10 bases lying between them. CDR3 sequence reads: CASSLGTIFTDTQYF. CDR3 DNA: TGCGCCAGCAGCTTGGGGACTATATTCACAGATACGCAGTATTTT. Variable domain in full (rest from reference TRBV5-1 and TRBJ2-3): KAGVTQTPRYLIKTRGQQVTLSCSPISGHRSVSWYQQTPGQGLQFLFEYFSETQRNKGNFPGRFSGRQFSNSRSEMNVSTLELGDSALYLCASSLGTIFTDTQYFGPGTRLTVL.

The V gene is TRBV5-5, the J gene TRBJ2-7; 9 bases agree with TRBD2. Germline-derived CDR1 and CDR2 are SGHKS and YYEKEE (reference sequence). Trimming took 2 bases from V and 7 from J; bases not matched to a gene: 7. The CDR3 runs to 14 residues. The CDR3 DNA reads as TGTGCCAGCAGCTTCCGAGCGGGAGGTCGGGAGCAGTACTTC. It yields the protein CASSFRAGGREQYF.

This sequence joins TRBV3-1 (or the pseudogene TRBV3-2) and TRBJ1-6, with D hard to call. The CDR3 runs to 17 residues. The germline V gene encodes CDR1 LGHDT and CDR2 YNNKEL (reference sequence). Trimming removed 2 bases from V and 11 bases from J, with 22 bases in between. The CDR3 bases are TGTGCCAGCAGCCAACCTTCATTTGCGGGGATAGGTACACCCCTCCACTTT. This sequence encodes CASSQPSFAGIGTPLHF.

This chain joins TRBV9 and TRBJ1-1; TRBD1 matches 8 bases. The CDR3 contains 14 residues. From germline, CDR1 is SGDLS and CDR2 YYNGEE. V lost 3 bases to trimming and J lost 0 bases; unmatched junction nucleotides: 1. The CDR3 DNA sequence: TGTGCCAGCAGCGGACAGGGGATGAACACTGAAGCTTTCTTT. It translates to CASSGQGMNTEAFF.

V is TRBV5-1 and J is TRBJ1-4; 9 bases align to TRBD1. Looked up from germline, CDR1 is SGHRS and CDR2 is YFSETQ. This CDR3 has 16 amino acids. V shed 1 base, J shed 2 bases, and the junction held 3 bases outside the gene matches. The CDR3 spells CASSLSQGATNEKLFF. DNA of the CDR3: TGCGCCAGCAGCTTGTCACAGGGGGCTACTAATGAAAAACTGTTTTTT.

This sequence joins TRBV7-8 and TRBJ2-1; 7 bases agree with TRBD2. The CDR3 extends over 13 amino acids. The J segment lost 9 bases and the V segment lost 5 bases, leaving 7 bases of the junction unmatched. The germline V gene encodes CDR1 SGHVS and CDR2 FQNEAQ. The CDR3 DNA sequence: TGTGCCAGCAGCGGGCGGGCTAGCGGTGAGCAGTTCTTC. It is translated as CASSGRASGEQFF.

The chain carries TRBV5-1 and TRBJ2-7, with 11 bases identical to TRBD1. The CDR3 totals 15 residues. Germline CDR1 and CDR2: SGHRS and YFSETQ. The V gene end was trimmed by 4 bases and the J gene end by 3 bases; junction bases not matched to a gene: 6. This CDR3 reads CASSPRTGGFYEQYF. CDR3 nucleotide sequence: TGCGCCAGCAGCCCCAGGACAGGGGGCTTCTACGAGCAGTACTTC. The variable domain in full, completed from reference TRBV5-1 and TRBJ2-7, reads KAGVTQTPRYLIKTRGQQVTLSCSPISGHRSVSWYQQTPGQGLQFLFEYFSETQRNKGNFPGRFSGRQFSNSRSEMNVSTLELGDSALYLCASSPRTGGFYEQYFGPGTRLTVT.

The rearrangement joins TRBV2 to TRBJ2-2; 8 positions agree with TRBD1. Looked up from germline, CDR1 is SNHLY and CDR2 is FYNNEI. Losses at the gene ends were 2 bases for V and 6 bases for J; bases not matched to a gene: 8. This CDR3 comprises 16 residues. CDR3 sequence reads: CASSERDRGGSGELFF. In nucleotides, the CDR3 is TGTGCCAGCAGTGAACGAGACAGGGGTGGATCCGGGGAGCTGTTTTTT.

This clone was picked up one time. The gene calls are TRBV3-1 (or the pseudogene TRBV3-2) and TRBJ2-7; TRBD1 matches 8 bases. J was trimmed by 5 bases and V by 0 bases; bases with no gene match: 0. The CDR3 is made up of 13 amino acids. Germline-derived CDR1 and CDR2 are LGHDT and YNNKEL (reference sequence). CDR3 sequence: CASSQEQGDEQYF. The CDR3 DNA sequence: TGTGCCAGCAGCCAAGAACAGGGGGACGAGCAGTACTTC.

This chain joins TRBV18 and TRBJ2-2; D perhaps matches TRBD2 (5 bases). Deletions cut 2 bases from V and 7 bases from J, with 11 bases between. CDR1 and CDR2 (germline): KGHSH, LQKENI. CDR3 length: 14 residues. The CDR3 protein is CASSPASRGGELFF. The CDR3, as DNA: TGTGCCAGCTCACCAGCTAGCCGGGGCGGGGAGCTGTTTTTT.